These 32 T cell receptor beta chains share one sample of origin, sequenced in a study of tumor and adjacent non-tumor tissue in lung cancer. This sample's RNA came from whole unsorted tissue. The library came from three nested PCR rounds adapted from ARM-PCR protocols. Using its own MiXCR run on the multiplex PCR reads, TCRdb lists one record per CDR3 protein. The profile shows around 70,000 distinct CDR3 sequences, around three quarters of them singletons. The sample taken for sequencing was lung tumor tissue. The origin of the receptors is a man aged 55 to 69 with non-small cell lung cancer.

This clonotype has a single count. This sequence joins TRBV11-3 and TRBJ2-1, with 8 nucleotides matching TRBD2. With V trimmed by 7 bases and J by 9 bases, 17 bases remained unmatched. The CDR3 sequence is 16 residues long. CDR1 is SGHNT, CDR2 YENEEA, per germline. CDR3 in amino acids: CASNLNQLAVLGEQFF. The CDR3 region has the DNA TGTGCCAGCAACCTCAACCAACTAGCGGTGTTAGGTGAGCAGTTCTTC.

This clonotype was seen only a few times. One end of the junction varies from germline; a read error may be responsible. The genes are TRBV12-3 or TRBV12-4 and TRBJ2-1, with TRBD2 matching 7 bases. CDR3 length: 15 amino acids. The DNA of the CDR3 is TGTGCTAGCAATTTCCCTCAGCGGGACCACAATGAGCAATTCTTC. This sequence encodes CASNFPQRDHNEQFF.

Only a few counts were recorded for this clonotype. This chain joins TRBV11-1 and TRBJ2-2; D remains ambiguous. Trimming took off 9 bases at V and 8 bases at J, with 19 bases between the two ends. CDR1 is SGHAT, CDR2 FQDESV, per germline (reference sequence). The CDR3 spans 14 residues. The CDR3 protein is CARRYNSGKGELFF. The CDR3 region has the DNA TGTGCCAGAAGATATAATAGTGGTAAAGGGGAGCTGTTTTTT. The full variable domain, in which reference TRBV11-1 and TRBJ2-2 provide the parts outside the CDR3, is EAEVAQSPRYKITEKSQAVAFWCDPISGHATLYWYRQILGQGPELLVQFQDESVVDDSQLPKDRFSAERLKGVDSTLKIQPAELGDSAMYLCARRYNSGKGELFFGEGSRLTVL.

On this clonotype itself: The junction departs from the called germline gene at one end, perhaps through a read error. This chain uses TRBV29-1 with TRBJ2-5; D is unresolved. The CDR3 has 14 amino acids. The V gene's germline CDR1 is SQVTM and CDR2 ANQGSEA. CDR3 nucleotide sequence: TGCAGCGCCTCGCACAGCTACAGCCAAGAGACCCAGAATTTC. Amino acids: CSASHSYSQETQNF.

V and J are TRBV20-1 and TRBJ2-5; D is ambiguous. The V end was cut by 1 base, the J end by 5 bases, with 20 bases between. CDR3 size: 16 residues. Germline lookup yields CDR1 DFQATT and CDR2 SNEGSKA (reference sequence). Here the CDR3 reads CSARGIHQTQHETQYF. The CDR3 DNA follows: TGCAGTGCTAGAGGGATCCACCAGACCCAGCATGAGACCCAGTACTTC.

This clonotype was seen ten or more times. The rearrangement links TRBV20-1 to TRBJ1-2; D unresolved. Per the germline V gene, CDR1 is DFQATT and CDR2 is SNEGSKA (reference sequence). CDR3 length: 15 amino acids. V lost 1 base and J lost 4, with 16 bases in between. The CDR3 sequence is CSARAKGVNAYGYTF. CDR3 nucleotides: TGCAGTGCTAGAGCGAAGGGAGTTAACGCCTATGGCTACACCTTC.

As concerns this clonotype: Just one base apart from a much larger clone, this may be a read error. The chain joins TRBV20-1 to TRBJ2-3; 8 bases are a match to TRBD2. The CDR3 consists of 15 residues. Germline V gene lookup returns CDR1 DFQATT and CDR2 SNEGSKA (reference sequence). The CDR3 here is CSVREAPGLADTQYF. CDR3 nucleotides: TGCAGTGTTAGAGAGGCCCCGGGACTAGCAGATACGCAGTATTTT.

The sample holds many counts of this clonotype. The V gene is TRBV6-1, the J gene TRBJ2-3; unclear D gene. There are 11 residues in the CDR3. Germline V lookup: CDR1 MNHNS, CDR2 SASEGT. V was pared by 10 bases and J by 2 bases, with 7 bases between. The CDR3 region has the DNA TGTGCCACCCGACACACAGATACGCAGTATTTT. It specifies CATRHTDTQYF.

CDR3 sequence (DNA): TGCAGAGCCACCAAGGACTCCGAAGCTTTCTTT. Its protein product is CRATKDSEAFF. The genes are TRBV20-1 and TRBJ1-1; D remains unclear. From germline, CDR1 is DFQATT and CDR2 SNEGSKA (reference sequence). The CDR3 totals 11 residues.

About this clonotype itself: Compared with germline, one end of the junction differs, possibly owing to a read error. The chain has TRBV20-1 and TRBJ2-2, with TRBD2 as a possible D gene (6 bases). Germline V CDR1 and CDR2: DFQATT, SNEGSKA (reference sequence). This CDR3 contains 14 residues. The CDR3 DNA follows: TGCAATGCTATCGATAACGCGGGAACCGGGGAGCTGTTTTTT. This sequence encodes CNAIDNAGTGELFF.

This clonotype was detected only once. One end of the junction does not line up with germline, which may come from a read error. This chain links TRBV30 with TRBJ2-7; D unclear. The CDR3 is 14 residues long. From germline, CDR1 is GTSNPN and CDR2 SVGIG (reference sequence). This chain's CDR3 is CDWSAKRELGEQYF. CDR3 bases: TGTGACTGGAGCGCCAAAAGGGAATTGGGCGAGCAGTACTTC.

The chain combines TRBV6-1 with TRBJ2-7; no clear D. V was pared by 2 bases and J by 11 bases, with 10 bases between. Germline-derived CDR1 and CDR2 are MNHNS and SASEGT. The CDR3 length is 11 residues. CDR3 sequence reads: CASSERTAKYF. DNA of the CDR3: TGTGCCAGCAGTGAAAGGACCGCAAAGTACTTC.

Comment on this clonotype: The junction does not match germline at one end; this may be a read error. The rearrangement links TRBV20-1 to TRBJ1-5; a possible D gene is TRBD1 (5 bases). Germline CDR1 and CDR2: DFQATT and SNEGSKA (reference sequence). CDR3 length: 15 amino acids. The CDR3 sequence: CSARDMSRDDQHQHF. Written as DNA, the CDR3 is TGCAGTGCTAGAGATATGAGCAGGGACGATCAGCACCAGCATTTT.

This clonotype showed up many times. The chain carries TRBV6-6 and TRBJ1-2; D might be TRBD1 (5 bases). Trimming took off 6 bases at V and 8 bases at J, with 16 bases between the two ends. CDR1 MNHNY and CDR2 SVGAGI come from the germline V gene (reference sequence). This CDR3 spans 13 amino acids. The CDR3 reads CASSPGGGDGYTF. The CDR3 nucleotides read TGTGCCAGCAGCCCCGGGGGGGGTGACGGCTACACCTTC.

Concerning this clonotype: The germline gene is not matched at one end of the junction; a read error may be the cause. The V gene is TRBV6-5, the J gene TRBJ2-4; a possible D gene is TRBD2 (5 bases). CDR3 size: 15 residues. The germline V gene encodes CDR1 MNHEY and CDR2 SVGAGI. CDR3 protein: CTSSYNRGSGNIQYF. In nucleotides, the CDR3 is TGTACCAGCAGTTACAACCGGGGTTCGGGGAACATTCAATACTTC.

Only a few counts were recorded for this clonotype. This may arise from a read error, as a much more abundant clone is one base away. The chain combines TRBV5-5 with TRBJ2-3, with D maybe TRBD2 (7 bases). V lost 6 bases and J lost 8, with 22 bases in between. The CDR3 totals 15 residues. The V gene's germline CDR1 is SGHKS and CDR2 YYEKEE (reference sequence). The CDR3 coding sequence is TGTGCCAGCACCCGTACCGGGGGGCCCGCAGGTACGCAGTATTTT. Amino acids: CASTRTGGPAGTQYF.

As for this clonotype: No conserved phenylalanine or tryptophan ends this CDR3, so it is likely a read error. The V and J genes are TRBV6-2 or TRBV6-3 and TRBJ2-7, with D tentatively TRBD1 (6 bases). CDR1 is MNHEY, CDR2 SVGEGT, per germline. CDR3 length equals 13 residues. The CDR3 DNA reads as TGTGCCAGCATCCGGACAGTTTCCTACGATCAGTACTTA. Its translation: CASIRTVSYDQYL.

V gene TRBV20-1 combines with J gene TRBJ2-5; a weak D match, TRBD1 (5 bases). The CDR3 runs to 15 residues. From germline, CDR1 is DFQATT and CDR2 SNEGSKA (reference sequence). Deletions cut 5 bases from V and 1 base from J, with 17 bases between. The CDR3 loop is CSAGVTRGLQETQYF. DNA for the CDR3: TGCAGTGCTGGGGTAACAAGGGGCCTCCAAGAGACCCAGTACTTC.

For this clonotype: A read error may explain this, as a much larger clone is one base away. CDR3: CASSSGRGWRYF. The CDR3 DNA reads as TGTGCCAGCAGTTCGGGGAGGGGGTGGCGGTATTTT. J is TRBJ2-3 and V is TRBV12-3 or TRBV12-4; D may be TRBD2 (7 bases). V lost 4 bases, J lost 14 bases, and 16 bases lay in between. The CDR3 contains 12 residues.

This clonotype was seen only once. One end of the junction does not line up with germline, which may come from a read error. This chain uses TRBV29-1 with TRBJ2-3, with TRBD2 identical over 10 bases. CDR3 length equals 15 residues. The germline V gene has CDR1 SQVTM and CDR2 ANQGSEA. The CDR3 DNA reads TGCAGCACCCGGACTAGCGGCAGCGGCACAGATATGCAGTATTTT. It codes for CSTRTSGSGTDMQYF.

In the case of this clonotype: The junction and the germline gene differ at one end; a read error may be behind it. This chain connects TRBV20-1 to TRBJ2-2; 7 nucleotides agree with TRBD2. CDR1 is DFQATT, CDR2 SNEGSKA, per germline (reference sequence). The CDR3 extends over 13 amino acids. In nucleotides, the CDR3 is TGCAGTGCTCCCGGGGAGGGCGCCGGGGAGCTGTTTTTC. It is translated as CSAPGEGAGELFF.

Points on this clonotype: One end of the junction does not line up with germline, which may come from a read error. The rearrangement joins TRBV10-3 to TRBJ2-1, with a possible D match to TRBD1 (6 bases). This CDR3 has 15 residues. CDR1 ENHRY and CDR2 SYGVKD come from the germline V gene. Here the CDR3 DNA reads TGTGCCGTCAGGTCAGGGGAAGGGTCCTACAATGAGCAGTTCTTC. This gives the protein CAVRSGEGSYNEQFF.

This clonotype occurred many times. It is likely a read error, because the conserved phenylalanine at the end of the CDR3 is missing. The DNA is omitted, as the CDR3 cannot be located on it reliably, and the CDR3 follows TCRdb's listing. CDR3 amino acids: CAISDHGTRGRDSGANVLNL. The rearrangement links TRBV10-3 to TRBJ2-6; the tabulated D call, TRBD2, remains unverified against the DNA. The CDR3 is made up of 20 amino acids, end residues included. CDR1 is ENHRY, CDR2 SYGVKD, per germline.

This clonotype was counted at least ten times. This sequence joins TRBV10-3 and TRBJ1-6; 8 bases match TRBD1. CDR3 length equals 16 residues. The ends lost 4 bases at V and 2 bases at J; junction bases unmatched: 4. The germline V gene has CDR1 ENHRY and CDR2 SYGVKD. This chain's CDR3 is CAISGTGGPYNSPLHF. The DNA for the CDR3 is TGTGCCATCAGTGGTACAGGGGGACCCTATAATTCACCCCTCCACTTT.

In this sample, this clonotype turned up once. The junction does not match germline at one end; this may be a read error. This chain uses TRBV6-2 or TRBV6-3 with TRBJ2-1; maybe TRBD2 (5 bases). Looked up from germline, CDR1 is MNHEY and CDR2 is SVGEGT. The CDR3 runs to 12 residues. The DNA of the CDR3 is TGTGCCAGCAGCCAAACTAGAGTTGAGCTGTTCTTC. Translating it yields CASSQTRVELFF.

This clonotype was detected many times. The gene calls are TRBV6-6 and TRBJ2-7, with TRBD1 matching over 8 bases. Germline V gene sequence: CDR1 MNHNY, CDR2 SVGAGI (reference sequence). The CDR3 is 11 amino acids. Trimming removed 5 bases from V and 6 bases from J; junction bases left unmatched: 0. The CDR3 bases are TGTGCCAGCAGTCAGGGGGCCGAGCAGTACTTC. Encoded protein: CASSQGAEQYF.

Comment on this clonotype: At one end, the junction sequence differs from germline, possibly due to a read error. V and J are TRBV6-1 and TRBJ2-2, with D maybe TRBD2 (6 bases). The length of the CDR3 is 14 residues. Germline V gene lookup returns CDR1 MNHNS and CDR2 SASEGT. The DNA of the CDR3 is TGTGCCAGCAGTGAAGGACTAGACACCGGGGAGTTGTCTTTT. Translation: CASSEGLDTGELSF.

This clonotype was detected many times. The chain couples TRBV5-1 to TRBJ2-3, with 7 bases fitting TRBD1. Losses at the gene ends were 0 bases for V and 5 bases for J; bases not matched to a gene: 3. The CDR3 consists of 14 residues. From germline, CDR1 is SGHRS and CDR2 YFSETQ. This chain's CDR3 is CASSLGQGVDTQYF. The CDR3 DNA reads TGCGCCAGCAGCTTGGGGCAGGGGGTAGATACGCAGTATTTT.

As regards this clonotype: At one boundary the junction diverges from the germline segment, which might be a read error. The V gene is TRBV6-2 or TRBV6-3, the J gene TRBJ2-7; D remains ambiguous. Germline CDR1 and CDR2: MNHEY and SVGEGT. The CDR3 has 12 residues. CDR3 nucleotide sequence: TGTGCAAGCAGCCCAAGACTCTACAAGCGGTACTTC. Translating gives CASSPRLYKRYF.

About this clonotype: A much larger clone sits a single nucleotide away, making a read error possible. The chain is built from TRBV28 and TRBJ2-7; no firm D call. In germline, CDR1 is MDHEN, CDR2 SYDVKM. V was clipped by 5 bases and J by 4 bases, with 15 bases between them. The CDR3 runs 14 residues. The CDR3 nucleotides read TGTGCCAGCAGTCCCCGTACACCCGGTTACGAGCAGTACTTC. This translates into CASSPRTPGYEQYF.

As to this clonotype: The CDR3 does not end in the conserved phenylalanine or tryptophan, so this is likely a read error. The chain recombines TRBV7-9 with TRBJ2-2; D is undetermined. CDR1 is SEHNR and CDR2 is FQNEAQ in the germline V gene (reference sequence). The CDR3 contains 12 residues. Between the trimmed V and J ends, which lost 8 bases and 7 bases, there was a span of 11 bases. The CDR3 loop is CASGNGDGELFL. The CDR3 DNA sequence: TGTGCCAGCGGAAACGGAGACGGGGAGCTGTTTTTA.

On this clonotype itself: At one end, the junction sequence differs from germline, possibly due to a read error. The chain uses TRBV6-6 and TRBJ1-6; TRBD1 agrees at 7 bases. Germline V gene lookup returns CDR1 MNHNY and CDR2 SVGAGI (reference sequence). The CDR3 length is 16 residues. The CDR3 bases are TGTGCCAGCGCAGGTGGGACAGTGACCTACAATTCACCCCTCCACTTT. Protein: CASAGGTVTYNSPLHF.